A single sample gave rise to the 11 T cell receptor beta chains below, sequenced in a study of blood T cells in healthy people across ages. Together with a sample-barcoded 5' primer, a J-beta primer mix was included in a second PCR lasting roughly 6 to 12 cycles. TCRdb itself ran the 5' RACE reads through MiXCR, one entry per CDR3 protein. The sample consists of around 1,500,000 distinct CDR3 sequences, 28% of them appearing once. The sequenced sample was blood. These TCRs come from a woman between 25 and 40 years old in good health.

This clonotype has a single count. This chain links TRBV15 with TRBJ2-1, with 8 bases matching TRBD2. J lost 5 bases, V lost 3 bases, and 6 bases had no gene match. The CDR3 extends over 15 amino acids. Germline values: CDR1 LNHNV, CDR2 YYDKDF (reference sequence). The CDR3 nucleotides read TGTGCCACCAGCAGGTCCGGGGGGGCAGACAATGAGCAGTTCTTC. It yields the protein CATSRSGGADNEQFF.

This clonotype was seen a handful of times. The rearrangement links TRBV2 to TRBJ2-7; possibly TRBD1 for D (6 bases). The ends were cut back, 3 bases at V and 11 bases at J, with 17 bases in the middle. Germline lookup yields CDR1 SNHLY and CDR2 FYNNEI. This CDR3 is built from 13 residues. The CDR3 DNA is TGTGCCAGCAGTGATCGTGGCCAGGGGAGAGAGTACTTC. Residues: CASSDRGQGREYF.

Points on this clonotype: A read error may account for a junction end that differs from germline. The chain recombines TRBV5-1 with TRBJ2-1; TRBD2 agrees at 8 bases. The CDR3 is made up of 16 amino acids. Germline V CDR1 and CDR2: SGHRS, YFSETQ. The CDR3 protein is CASSLGSGISYNKQFF. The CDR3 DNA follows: TGTGCCAGCAGCTTGGGTAGCGGGATCTCCTACAATAAGCAGTTCTTC. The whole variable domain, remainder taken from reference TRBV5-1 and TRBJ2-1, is KAGVTQTPRYLIKTRGQQVTLSCSPISGHRSVSWYQQTPGQGLQFLFEYFSETQRNKGNFPGRFSGRQFSNSRSEMNVSTLELGDSALYLCASSLGSGISYNKQFFGPGTRLTVL.

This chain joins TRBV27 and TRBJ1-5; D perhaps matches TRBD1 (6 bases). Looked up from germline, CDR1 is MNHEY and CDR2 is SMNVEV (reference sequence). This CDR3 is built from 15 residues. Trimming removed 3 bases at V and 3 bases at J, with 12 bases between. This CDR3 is CASSFKDSLNQPQHF. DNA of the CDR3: TGTGCCAGCAGTTTCAAGGACAGCCTCAATCAGCCCCAGCATTTT.

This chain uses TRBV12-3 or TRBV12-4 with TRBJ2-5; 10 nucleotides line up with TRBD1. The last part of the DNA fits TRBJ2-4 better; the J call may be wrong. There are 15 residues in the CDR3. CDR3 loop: CASSWGQGAKNIQYF. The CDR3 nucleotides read TGTGCCAGCAGTTGGGGACAGGGGGCCAAAAACATTCAGTACTTC.

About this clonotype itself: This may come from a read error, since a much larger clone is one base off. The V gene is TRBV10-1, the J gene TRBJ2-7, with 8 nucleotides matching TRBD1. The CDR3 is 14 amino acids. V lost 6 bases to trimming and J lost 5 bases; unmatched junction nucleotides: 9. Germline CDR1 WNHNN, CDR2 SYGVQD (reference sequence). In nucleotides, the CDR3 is TGCGCCAGCAGGGAAGGACAGGGAGTCAACGAGCAGTACTTC. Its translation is CASREGQGVNEQYF.

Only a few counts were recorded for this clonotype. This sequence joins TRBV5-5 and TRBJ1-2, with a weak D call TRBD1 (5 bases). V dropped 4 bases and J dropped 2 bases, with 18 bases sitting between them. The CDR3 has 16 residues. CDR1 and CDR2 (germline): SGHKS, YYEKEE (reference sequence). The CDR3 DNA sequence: TGTGCCAGCAGCAAAACAGGCTACGCAGGCAACTATGGCTACACCTTC. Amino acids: CASSKTGYAGNYGYTF.

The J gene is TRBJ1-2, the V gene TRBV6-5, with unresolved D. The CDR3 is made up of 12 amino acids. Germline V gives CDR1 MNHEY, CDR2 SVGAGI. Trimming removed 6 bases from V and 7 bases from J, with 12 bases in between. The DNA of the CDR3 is TGTGCCAGCAGAAACGGAGAATTTGGCTACACCTTC. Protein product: CASRNGEFGYTF.

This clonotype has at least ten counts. This CDR3 reads CASSLSGVVGQYF. The CDR3 coding sequence is TGTGCCAGCAGCCTCAGCGGGGTGGTAGGCCAGTACTTC. This rearrangement joins TRBV5-5 to TRBJ2-5; 7 bases fit TRBD2. V was clipped by 4 bases and J by 10 bases; unmatched bases: 10. The V gene's germline CDR1 is SGHKS and CDR2 YYEKEE (reference sequence). The CDR3 runs 13 residues.

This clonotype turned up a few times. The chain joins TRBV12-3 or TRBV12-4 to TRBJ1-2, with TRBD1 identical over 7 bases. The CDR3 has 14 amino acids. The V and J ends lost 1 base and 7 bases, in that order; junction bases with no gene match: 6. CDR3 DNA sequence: TGTGCCAGCAGTTTAGAGGGGGCAAGCCGTGGCTACACCTTC. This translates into CASSLEGASRGYTF.

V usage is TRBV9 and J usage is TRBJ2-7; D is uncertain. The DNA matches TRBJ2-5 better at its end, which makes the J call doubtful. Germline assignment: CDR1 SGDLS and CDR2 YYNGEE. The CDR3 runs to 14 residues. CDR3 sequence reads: CASSATHYGETQYF. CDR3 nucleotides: TGTGCCAGCAGCGCCACTCATTACGGGGAGACCCAGTACTTC.